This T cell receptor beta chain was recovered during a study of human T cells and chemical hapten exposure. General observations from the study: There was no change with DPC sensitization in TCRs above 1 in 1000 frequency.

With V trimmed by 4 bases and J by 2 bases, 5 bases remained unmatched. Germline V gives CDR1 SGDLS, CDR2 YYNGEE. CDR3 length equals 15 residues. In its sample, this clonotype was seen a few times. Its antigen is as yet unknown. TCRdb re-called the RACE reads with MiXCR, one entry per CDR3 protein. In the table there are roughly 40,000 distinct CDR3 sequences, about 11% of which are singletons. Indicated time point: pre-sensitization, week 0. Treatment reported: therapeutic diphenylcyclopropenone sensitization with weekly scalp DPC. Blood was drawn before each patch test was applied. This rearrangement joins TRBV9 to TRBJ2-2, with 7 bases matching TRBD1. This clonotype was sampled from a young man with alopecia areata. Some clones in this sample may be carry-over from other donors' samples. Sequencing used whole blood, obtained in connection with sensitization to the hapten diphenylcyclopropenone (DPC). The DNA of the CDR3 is TGTGCCAGCAGCCCCCGGGACAGCAACACCGGGGAGCTGTTTTTT. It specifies CASSPRDSNTGELFF. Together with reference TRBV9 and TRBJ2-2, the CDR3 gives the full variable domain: DSGVTQTPKHLITATGQRVTLRCSPRSGDLSVYWYQQSLDQGLQFLIQYYNGEERAKGNILERFSAQQFPDLHSELNLSSLELGDSALYFCASSPRDSNTGELFFGEGSRLTVL.